One sample yielded the 6 T cell receptor beta chains listed below, sequenced in a study of control samples from healthy donors and cancer patients. Sequenced by immunoSEQ multiplex PCR; TCRdb stores in-frame clones only, minus some. The data hold about 76,000 clones, with around 90% observed a single time. Source material: PBMCs. These receptors were collected from a woman aged 45-65 years with colorectal cancer.

This clone appeared once. The chain carries TRBV30 and TRBJ2-7, with D perhaps assigned TRBD1 or TRBD2 (6 bases each). Germline CDR1 reads GTSNPN; CDR2 reads SVGIG (reference sequence). This CDR3 comprises 12 residues. Trimming removed 2 bases at V and 7 bases at J, with 12 bases between. CDR3 nucleotide sequence: TGTGCCTGGAGTAGTGGGGGGCCGGAGCAGTACGTC. Translation gives CAWSSGGPEQYV.

This chain uses TRBV2 with TRBJ1-2; the D is unclear. Looked up from germline, CDR1 is SNHLY and CDR2 is FYNNEI. The CDR3 spans 10 residues. Deletions cut 8 bases from V and 8 bases from J, with 9 bases between. The CDR3 here is CASELGGYTF. The CDR3 DNA is TGTGCCAGCGAGTTAGGGGGCTACACCTTC.

The chain couples TRBV10-2 to TRBJ1-2, with 7 bases aligning to TRBD1. This CDR3 contains 14 residues. V shed 1 base, J shed 3 bases, and the junction held 2 bases outside the gene matches. Germline V gene sequence: CDR1 WSHSY, CDR2 SAAADI. The CDR3 reads CASSELGGDYGYTF. CDR3 nucleotides: TGCGCCAGCAGTGAGTTAGGGGGCGACTATGGCTACACCTTC.

The chain employs TRBV10-2 and TRBJ1-5, with 8 bases lining up with TRBD1. This CDR3 has 14 residues. V shed 2 bases and J 6 bases; nucleotides not matched to a gene: 3. CDR1 is WSHSY and CDR2 is SAAADI in the germline V gene. The chain's CDR3 is CASSELDRVQPQHF. DNA for the CDR3: TGCGCCAGCAGTGAGCTGGACAGGGTTCAGCCCCAGCATTTT.

The rearrangement uses TRBV28 and TRBJ2-2, with 7 bases matching TRBD1. Germline CDR1 reads MDHEN; CDR2 reads SYDVKM. The CDR3 contains 15 residues. Trimming removed 5 bases from V and 1 base from J; junction bases left unmatched: 4. The CDR3 DNA reads as TGTGCCAGCAGTACCGGGACAGAGAACACCGGGGAGCTGTTTTTT. Translation: CASSTGTENTGELFF.

The chain has TRBV6-2 or TRBV6-3 and TRBJ2-3; 13 bases are shared with TRBD2. This CDR3 comprises 18 residues. After removal of 5 bases from V and 2 bases from J, the junction contained 10 bases not matched to a gene. The germline CDR1 and CDR2 sequences are MNHEY and SVGEGT. The CDR3 sequence is CASSIPQLAGGFTDTQYF. The CDR3 bases are TGTGCCAGCAGTATCCCCCAACTAGCGGGGGGGTTCACAGATACGCAGTATTTT.